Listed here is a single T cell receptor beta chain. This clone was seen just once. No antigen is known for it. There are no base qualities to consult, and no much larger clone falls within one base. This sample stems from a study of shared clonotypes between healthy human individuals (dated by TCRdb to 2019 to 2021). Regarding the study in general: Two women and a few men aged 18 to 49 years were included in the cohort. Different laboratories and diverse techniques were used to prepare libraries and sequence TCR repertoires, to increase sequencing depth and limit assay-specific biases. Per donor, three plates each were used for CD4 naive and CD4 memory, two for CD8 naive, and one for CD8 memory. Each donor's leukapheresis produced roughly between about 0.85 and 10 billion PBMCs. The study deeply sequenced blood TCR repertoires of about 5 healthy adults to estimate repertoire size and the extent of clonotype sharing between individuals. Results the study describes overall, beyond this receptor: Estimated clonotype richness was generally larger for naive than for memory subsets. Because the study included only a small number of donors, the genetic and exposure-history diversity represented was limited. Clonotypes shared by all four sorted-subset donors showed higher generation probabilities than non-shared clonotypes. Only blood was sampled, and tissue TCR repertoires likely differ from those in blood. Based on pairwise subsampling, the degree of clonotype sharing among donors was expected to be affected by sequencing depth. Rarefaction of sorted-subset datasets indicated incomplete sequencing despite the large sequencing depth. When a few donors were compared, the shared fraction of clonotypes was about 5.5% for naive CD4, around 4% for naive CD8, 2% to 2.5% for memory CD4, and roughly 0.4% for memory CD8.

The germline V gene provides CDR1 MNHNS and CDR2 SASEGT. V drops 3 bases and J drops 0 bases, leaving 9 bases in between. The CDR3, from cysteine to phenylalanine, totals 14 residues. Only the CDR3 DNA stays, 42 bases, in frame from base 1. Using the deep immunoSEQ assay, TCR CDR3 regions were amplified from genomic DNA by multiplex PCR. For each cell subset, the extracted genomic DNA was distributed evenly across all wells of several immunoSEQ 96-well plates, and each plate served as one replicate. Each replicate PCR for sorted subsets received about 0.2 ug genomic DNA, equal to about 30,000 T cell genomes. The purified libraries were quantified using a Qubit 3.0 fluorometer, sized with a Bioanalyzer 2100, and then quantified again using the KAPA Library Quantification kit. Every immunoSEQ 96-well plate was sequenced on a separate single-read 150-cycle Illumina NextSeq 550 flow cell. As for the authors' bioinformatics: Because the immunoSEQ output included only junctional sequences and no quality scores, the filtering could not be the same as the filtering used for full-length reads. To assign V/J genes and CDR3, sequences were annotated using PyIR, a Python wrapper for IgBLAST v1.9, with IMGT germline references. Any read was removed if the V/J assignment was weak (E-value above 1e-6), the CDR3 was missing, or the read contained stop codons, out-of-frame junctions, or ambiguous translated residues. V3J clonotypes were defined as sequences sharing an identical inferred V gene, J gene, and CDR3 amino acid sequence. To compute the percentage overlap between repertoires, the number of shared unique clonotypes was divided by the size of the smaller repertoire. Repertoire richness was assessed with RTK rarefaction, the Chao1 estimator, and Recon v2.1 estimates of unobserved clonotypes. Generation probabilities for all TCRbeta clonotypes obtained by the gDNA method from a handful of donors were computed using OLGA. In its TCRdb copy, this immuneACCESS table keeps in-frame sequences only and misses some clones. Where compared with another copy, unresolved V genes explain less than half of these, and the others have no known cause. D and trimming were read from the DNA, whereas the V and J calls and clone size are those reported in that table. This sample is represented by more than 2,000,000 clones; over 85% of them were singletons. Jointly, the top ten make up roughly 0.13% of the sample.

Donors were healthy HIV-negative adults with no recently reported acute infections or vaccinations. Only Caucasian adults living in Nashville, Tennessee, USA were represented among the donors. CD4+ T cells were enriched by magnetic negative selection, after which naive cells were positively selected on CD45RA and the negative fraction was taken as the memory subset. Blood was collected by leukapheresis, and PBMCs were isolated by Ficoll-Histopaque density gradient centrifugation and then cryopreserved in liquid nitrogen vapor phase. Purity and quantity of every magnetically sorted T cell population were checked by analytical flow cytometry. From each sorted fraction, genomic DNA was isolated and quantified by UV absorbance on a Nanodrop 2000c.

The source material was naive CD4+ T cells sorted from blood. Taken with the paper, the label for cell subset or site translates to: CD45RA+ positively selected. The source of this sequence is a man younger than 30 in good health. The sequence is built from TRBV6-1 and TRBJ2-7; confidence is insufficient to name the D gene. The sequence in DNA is TGTGCCAGCAGTGATGGGCAGACCTCCTACGAGCAGTACTTC. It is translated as CASSDGQTSYEQYF.